The 27 T cell receptor beta chains given below trace back to one sample, sequenced in a study of T cell changes during pregnancy in multiple sclerosis. The repertoire was sequenced with immunoSEQ multiplex PCR; TCRdb's copy has only in-frame clones and lacks some. The table lists roughly 27,000 clones, more than 75% of them singletons. Source: CD8+ T cells from peripheral blood mononuclear cells, taken after pregnancy. The receptors were gathered from a female donor with multiple sclerosis, enrolled in a pregnancy study.

This clone appeared a few times. The chain has TRBV2 and TRBJ1-1; D is perhaps TRBD1 (5 bases). The V gene lost 5 bases and the J gene lost 3 bases, with 10 bases spanning the gap. This CDR3 is built from 13 residues. Per the germline V gene, CDR1 is SNHLY and CDR2 is FYNNEI. CDR3 loop: CASSSGGYTEAFF. In DNA form, the CDR3 reads TGTGCCAGCAGTTCGGGGGGGTACACTGAAGCTTTCTTT.

CDR3 nucleotide sequence: TGCGCCAGCAGCTTGGAAGCTGGAGGAAACACCGGGGAGCTGTTTTTT. Translation: CASSLEAGGNTGELFF. The chain carries TRBV5-1 and TRBJ2-2; D is possibly TRBD2 (5 bases). Deletions cut 0 bases from V and 2 bases from J, with 11 bases between. CDR1 and CDR2 from the germline V gene are SGHRS and YFSETQ. The CDR3 runs to 16 residues. Based on the CDR3 plus reference TRBV5-1 and TRBJ2-2, the full variable domain is KAGVTQTPRYLIKTRGQQVTLSCSPISGHRSVSWYQQTPGQGLQFLFEYFSETQRNKGNFPGRFSGRQFSNSRSEMNVSTLELGDSALYLCASSLEAGGNTGELFFGEGSRLTVL.

The gene calls are TRBV7-8 and TRBJ1-2; no clear D. This CDR3 comprises 15 residues. V shed 5 bases and J shed 0 bases, with 13 bases lying between them. The germline CDR1 and CDR2 sequences are SGHVS and FQNEAQ. The CDR3 nucleotides read TGTGCCAGCAGCCATGATTACATTCCTAACTATGGCTACACCTTC. Protein: CASSHDYIPNYGYTF.

This sequence joins TRBV5-1 and TRBJ1-1; 9 bases align to TRBD1. Germline values: CDR1 SGHRS, CDR2 YFSETQ. V was clipped by 9 bases and J by 11 bases; unmatched bases: 8. The CDR3 runs to 11 residues. The DNA for the CDR3 is TGCGCCACCACGACAGGGGGGGCCGCTTTCTTT. This translates into CATTTGGAAFF.

The chain links TRBV2 to TRBJ2-5, with a tentative D call TRBD2 (6 bases). Per the germline V gene, CDR1 is SNHLY and CDR2 is FYNNEI. V lost 5 bases and J lost 1, with 11 bases in between. This CDR3 is 14 amino acids long. The CDR3 DNA follows: TGTGCCAGCAGTTTACCGGGACTCCAAGAGACCCAGTACTTC. It yields the protein CASSLPGLQETQYF.

This chain links TRBV28 with TRBJ2-3; 8 bases agree with TRBD2. CDR3 size: 16 residues. V trimming: 3 bases; J trimming: 6 bases; junction bases outside the gene matches: 11. Germline CDR1 and CDR2: MDHEN and SYDVKM. DNA for the CDR3: TGTGCCAGCAGTTTCCCCCGGGGCGGGGGGTTTGATACGCAGTATTTT. Protein product: CASSFPRGGGFDTQYF.

The J gene is TRBJ1-5, the V gene TRBV4-1; no firm D call. This CDR3 region has 14 residues. The ends were cut back, 4 bases at V and 3 bases at J, with 10 bases in the middle. In germline, CDR1 is MGHRA, CDR2 YSYEKL. As DNA, the CDR3 is TGCGCCAGCAGCCCCGGACTGGTCAATCAGCCCCAGCATTTT. This sequence encodes CASSPGLVNQPQHF.

This chain connects TRBV5-6 to TRBJ2-5; possible D gene TRBD1, 6 bases. The J call is doubtful: the DNA matches TRBJ2-7 better. The CDR3 is 13 residues long. The germline V gene has CDR1 SGHDT and CDR2 YYEEEE. This CDR3 is CASSLGGLYEQYF. The CDR3 DNA follows: TGTGCCAGCAGCTTGGGGGGGCTCTACGAGCAGTACTTC.

The genes are TRBV29-1 and TRBJ2-7; TRBD1 is a possible D gene (5 bases). The CDR3 spans 13 residues. From germline, CDR1 is SQVTM and CDR2 ANQGSEA. Between the trimmed V and J ends, which lost 6 bases and 2 bases, there was a span of 14 bases. The CDR3 protein is CSVAAGSAYEQYF. DNA of the CDR3: TGCAGCGTGGCGGCAGGGTCCGCCTACGAGCAGTACTTC.

This chain joins TRBV6-5 and TRBJ2-5, with 11 bases aligning to TRBD1. The CDR3 consists of 15 residues. Germline loops: CDR1 MNHEY, CDR2 SVGAGI. J was trimmed by 5 bases and V by 4 bases; bases with no gene match: 6. CDR3 sequence: CASSFGQGATETQYF. DNA of the CDR3: TGTGCCAGCAGTTTCGGACAGGGGGCTACTGAGACCCAGTACTTC.

The CDR3 sequence is CSVEDRWTVGYGYTF. For the CDR3, the DNA is TGCAGCGTTGAAGATCGTTGGACTGTCGGCTATGGCTACACCTTC. The genes are TRBV29-1 and TRBJ1-2; D ambiguous. There are 15 residues in the CDR3. Germline CDR1 and CDR2: SQVTM and ANQGSEA. V was trimmed by 0 bases and J by 4 bases, leaving 15 bases between them.

J is TRBJ2-7 and V is TRBV13; no clear D gene. The CDR3 consists of 13 residues. V lost 4 bases to trimming and J lost 2 bases, with 9 bases between them. The V gene's germline CDR1 is PRHDT and CDR2 FYEKMQ (reference sequence). In nucleotides, the CDR3 is TGTGCCAGCAGCTCAGGACGGGCCTACGAGCAGTACTTC. Its translation is CASSSGRAYEQYF.

The chain joins TRBV28 to TRBJ2-7, with TRBD2 matching 12 bases. Germline V gene data show CDR1 as MDHEN and CDR2 as SYDVKM. V lost 6 bases and J lost 4; bases outside the gene matches: 7. This CDR3 spans 15 amino acids. CDR3 nucleotides: TGTGCCAGCAGCCGTCGACTAGCGGGGGTATACGAGCAGTACTTC. Protein: CASSRRLAGVYEQYF.

The chain's CDR3 is CASSLAPSGIYEQYF. The CDR3 DNA reads TGTGCCAGCAGCTTAGCGCCTAGCGGGATATACGAGCAGTACTTC. The chain employs TRBV7-2 and TRBJ2-7, with 9 bases lining up with TRBD2. Per germline, CDR1 SGHTA and CDR2 FQGNSA. The CDR3 has 15 amino acids. V lost 0 bases to trimming and J lost 4 bases; unmatched junction nucleotides: 4.

The chain couples TRBV2 to TRBJ1-2; 7 nucleotides agree with TRBD1. With V trimmed by 0 bases and J by 3 bases, 7 bases remained unmatched. Germline V gives CDR1 SNHLY, CDR2 FYNNEI. CDR3 length equals 16 residues. CDR3 sequence reads: CASSEAVRTGYYGYTF. CDR3 coding DNA: TGTGCCAGCAGTGAAGCGGTACGGACAGGCTACTATGGCTACACCTTC.

This chain links TRBV6-4 with TRBJ2-3; 9 positions match TRBD2. V trimming: 0 bases; J trimming: 1 base; junction bases outside the gene matches: 5. The CDR3 is 17 amino acids. CDR1 and CDR2 (germline): MRHNA, SNTAGT. DNA for the CDR3: TGTGCCAGCAGTGACTCGGCTAGCGGGGAGGGCACAGATACGCAGTATTTT. Translated, it gives CASSDSASGEGTDTQYF.

This chain joins TRBV7-9 and TRBJ2-5; 11 bases line up with TRBD1. The J segment lost 6 bases and the V segment lost 6 bases, leaving 12 bases of the junction unmatched. Germline values: CDR1 SEHNR, CDR2 FQNEAQ (reference sequence). This CDR3 has 16 amino acids. The CDR3 region has the DNA TGTGCCAGCAGACCTAAGTGGGACAGGGGGGAAAAGACCCAGTACTTC. This codes for CASRPKWDRGEKTQYF.

V gene TRBV7-3 combines with J gene TRBJ2-1; possibly TRBD1 for D (5 bases). The CDR3 runs 15 residues. Germline V CDR1 and CDR2: SGHTA, FQGTGA. V lost 2 bases and J 8 bases, leaving 16 bases between the germline ends. CDR3 residues: CASSLERGAGHEQFF. The CDR3 nucleotides read TGTGCCAGCAGCTTAGAAAGGGGCGCAGGCCATGAGCAGTTCTTC.

This chain links TRBV9 with TRBJ1-3; D perhaps matches TRBD1 (5 bases). The V gene lost 3 bases and the J gene lost 4 bases, with 14 bases spanning the gap. Germline assignment: CDR1 SGDLS and CDR2 YYNGEE. The CDR3 has 15 residues. CDR3 loop: CASSENQGSGNTIYF. CDR3 nucleotides: TGTGCCAGCAGCGAGAACCAGGGTTCAGGAAACACCATATATTTT.

The gene calls are TRBV2 and TRBJ1-5; no reliable D call. The CDR3 consists of 15 residues. Between the trimmed V and J ends, which lost 4 bases and 0 bases, there was a span of 10 bases. The germline CDR1 and CDR2 sequences are SNHLY and FYNNEI. The CDR3 protein is CASSVEGYSNQPQHF. CDR3 bases: TGTGCCAGCAGTGTTGAGGGTTATAGCAATCAGCCCCAGCATTTT.

V and J are TRBV6-4 and TRBJ2-3; D is possibly TRBD2 (6 bases). The CDR3 covers 15 residues. Germline-derived CDR1 and CDR2 are MRHNA and SNTAGT. Trimming pared 1 base from V and 0 bases from J, leaving 8 bases between. In DNA, the CDR3 is TGTGCCAGCAGTGACTTTGGGGGGAGCACAGATACGCAGTATTTT. This sequence encodes CASSDFGGSTDTQYF.

V usage is TRBV11-1 and J usage is TRBJ2-7; perhaps TRBD1 as D (6 bases). Germline CDR1 reads SGHAT; CDR2 reads FQDESV (reference sequence). The CDR3 consists of 13 residues. V lost 5 bases, J lost 3 bases, and 11 bases lay in between. CDR3 coding DNA: TGTGCCAGCAGCCTCCCGGACAGCTACGAGCAGTACTTC. Amino acids: CASSLPDSYEQYF.

V usage is TRBV6-1 and J usage is TRBJ2-3, with 8 nucleotides matching TRBD2. Germline V gives CDR1 MNHNS, CDR2 SASEGT. V lost 3 bases to trimming and J lost 1 base; unmatched junction nucleotides: 0. This CDR3 comprises 14 residues. The CDR3 DNA follows: TGTGCCAGCAGTGAGCGGGGGGGCACAGATACGCAGTATTTT. Protein product: CASSERGGTDTQYF.

The chain carries TRBV4-3 and TRBJ2-7; 7 bases align to TRBD1. Germline-derived CDR1 and CDR2 are LGHNA and YSLEER. The junction had 6 bases not matched to a gene; V was cut back by 5 bases and J by 2 bases. The CDR3 has 14 amino acids. CDR3 amino acids: CASSDDREAYEQYF. The CDR3, as DNA: TGCGCCAGCAGCGATGACAGGGAAGCCTACGAGCAGTACTTC.

Regarding this clone: An end of the junction differs from the germline gene, which may be a read error. V and J are TRBV5-1 and TRBJ2-5; tentative D call: TRBD1 (6 bases). The CDR3 totals 15 residues. Germline V gene lookup returns CDR1 SGHRS and CDR2 YFSETQ. As DNA, the CDR3 is TGTGCCAGCAGCTTGTTCCTGACAGGCCAAGAGACCCAGTACTTC. Translating gives CASSLFLTGQETQYF.

In its sample, this clone is medium-sized. The chain has TRBV4-3 and TRBJ1-4; 10 bases match TRBD1. This CDR3 comprises 16 residues. Trimming removed 3 bases from V and 5 bases from J; junction bases left unmatched: 6. Per the germline V gene, CDR1 is LGHNA and CDR2 is YSLEER. The CDR3 loop is CASSQGQGRGNEKLFF. The CDR3 nucleotides read TGCGCCAGCAGCCAGGGACAGGGGAGGGGGAATGAAAAACTGTTTTTT.

The chain recombines TRBV9 with TRBJ2-2, with D perhaps TRBD2 (7 bases). Trimming removed 2 bases from V and 4 bases from J, with 12 bases in between. Germline CDR1 SGDLS, CDR2 YYNGEE. The CDR3 extends over 15 amino acids. The CDR3 loop reads CASSVGGGPTGELFF. CDR3 coding DNA: TGTGCCAGCAGCGTTGGGGGGGGGCCCACCGGGGAGCTGTTTTTT.